Presented here are 30 T cell receptor beta chains from one specimen sequenced in a study of vaccination effects on CD4 cells after COVID-19. This table comes from immunoSEQ multiplex PCR, and its TCRdb copy is limited to in-frame clones, with some not included. This repertoire shows around 47,000 clones, over 60% found once; its top ten account for roughly a tenth. No antigen has been assigned to these receptors. Once cultured for nine to ten days, the cells underwent separation to obtain CD4+ T cells. Subjects were given two BNT162b2 or mRNA-1273 vaccine doses. This material consisted of CD4+ T cells from PBMCs cultured without peptide, taken after COVID-19 vaccination. These receptors were collected from a human donor who received a COVID-19 vaccine.

This sequence joins TRBV20-1 and TRBJ2-5; no clear D gene. The CDR3 sequence is 10 residues long. V was pared by 1 base and J by 5 bases, with 2 bases between. Germline lookup yields CDR1 DFQATT and CDR2 SNEGSKA (reference sequence). CDR3 nucleotide sequence: TGCAGTGCTAGAGTGGAGACCCAGTACTTC. It is translated as CSARVETQYF.

V usage is TRBV6-5 and J usage is TRBJ1-2; 9 positions agree with TRBD1. Per germline, CDR1 MNHEY and CDR2 SVGAGI. V gave up 7 bases and J gave up 4 bases; unmatched junction bases: 10. This CDR3 is built from 15 residues. The CDR3 DNA sequence: TGTGCCAGCATCCCCCGGGACAGGGTGGCCTATGGCTACACCTTC. Translated, it gives CASIPRDRVAYGYTF.

This clone was seen a handful of times. V is TRBV3-1 (or the pseudogene TRBV3-2) and J is TRBJ2-3, with 9 positions matching TRBD2. The CDR3 consists of 15 residues. Trimming took 3 bases from V and 2 from J; bases not matched to a gene: 3. CDR1 LGHDT and CDR2 YNNKEL come from the germline V gene (reference sequence). The chain's CDR3 is CASSQVAGVTDTQYF. The CDR3 nucleotides are TGTGCCAGCAGCCAGGTAGCGGGGGTCACAGATACGCAGTATTTT.

The rearrangement joins TRBV4-2 to TRBJ2-1, with 12 bases identical to TRBD2. This CDR3 is 18 amino acids long. Germline V CDR1 and CDR2: LGHNA, YNFKEQ. Germline trimming cut 4 bases from V and 2 bases from J; bases unmatched to any gene: 9. In DNA, the CDR3 is TGTGCCAGCAGCCCGACTAGCGGGAGTGGGGGAGCCTACAATGAGCAGTTCTTC. Amino acid sequence: CASSPTSGSGGAYNEQFF.

The J gene is TRBJ2-2, the V gene TRBV24-1; TRBD1 aligns across 9 bases. Germline CDR1 and CDR2: KGHDR and SFDVKD. J was trimmed by 4 bases and V by 3 bases; bases with no gene match: 11. This CDR3 is 18 amino acids long. CDR3 sequence reads: CATSDGAGTGILTGELFF. For the CDR3, the DNA is TGTGCCACCAGTGATGGTGCCGGGACAGGGATCCTCACCGGGGAGCTGTTTTTT.

The V and J genes are TRBV9 and TRBJ2-1; no clear D gene. Trimming removed 0 bases from V and 3 bases from J, with 10 bases in between. This CDR3 has 15 amino acids. The germline CDR1 and CDR2 sequences are SGDLS and YYNGEE. The CDR3 nucleotides read TGTGCCAGCAGCGTAGGCCCCCTACTCTACAATGAGCAGTTCTTC. Translating gives CASSVGPLLYNEQFF.

There are a few counts of this clone. The chain joins TRBV5-1 to TRBJ1-4, with 8 bases fitting TRBD1. J was trimmed by 8 bases and V by 5 bases; bases with no gene match: 11. The CDR3 covers 15 residues. CDR1 is SGHRS and CDR2 is YFSETQ in the germline V gene. CDR3 in amino acids: CASSFYGQGGEKLFF. CDR3 in DNA: TGCGCCAGCAGTTTCTACGGACAGGGTGGGGAAAAACTGTTTTTT. Together with reference TRBV5-1 and TRBJ1-4, the CDR3 gives the full variable domain: KAGVTQTPRYLIKTRGQQVTLSCSPISGHRSVSWYQQTPGQGLQFLFEYFSETQRNKGNFPGRFSGRQFSNSRSEMNVSTLELGDSALYLCASSFYGQGGEKLFFGSGTQLSVL.

A few counts support this clone. J is TRBJ1-6 and V is TRBV13; D remains unclear. V shed 4 bases and J shed 6 bases, with 13 bases lying between them. The CDR3 has 15 amino acids. The germline CDR1 and CDR2 sequences are PRHDT and FYEKMQ (reference sequence). The CDR3 DNA follows: TGTGCCAGCAGCTGGGGAACGGGCCGTAATTCACCCCTCCACTTT. Its protein is CASSWGTGRNSPLHF.

The V call is TRBV24-1, the J call TRBJ1-2, with 9 bases aligning to TRBD1. The CDR3 loop spans 13 amino acids. Germline values: CDR1 KGHDR, CDR2 SFDVKD. The ends lost 9 bases at V and 7 bases at J; junction bases unmatched: 8. CDR3 coding DNA: TGTGCCACCGGAGGGACAGGGCAAGGTGGCTACACCTTC. Its protein is CATGGTGQGGYTF.

This clone appeared a few times. This chain uses TRBV5-6 with TRBJ1-1; 10 nucleotides line up with TRBD1. Germline CDR1 SGHDT, CDR2 YYEEEE. There are 17 residues in the CDR3. V dropped 1 base and J dropped 10; count of bases not matched to a gene: 16. The CDR3 region has the DNA TGTGCCAGCAGCTTGAGATTTCAGGGACAGGGGCGTTCCGGAGCTTTCTTT. Protein: CASSLRFQGQGRSGAFF. The variable domain in full, with the rest retrieved from reference TRBV5-6 and TRBJ1-1, is DAGVTQSPTHLIKTRGQQVTLRCSPKSGHDTVSWYQQALGQGPQFIFQYYEEEERQRGNFPDRFSGHQFPNYSSELNVNALLLGDSALYLCASSLRFQGQGRSGAFFGQGTRLTVV.

The rearrangement links TRBV5-1 to TRBJ2-3, with 7 bases lining up with TRBD2. With 5 bases clipped from V and 6 bases from J, the junction kept 12 bases outside the gene matches. The V gene's germline CDR1 is SGHRS and CDR2 YFSETQ. The CDR3 has 15 residues. The CDR3 sequence: CASRSSGAGADTQYF. CDR3 bases: TGCGCCAGCAGGTCTAGCGGCGCCGGTGCCGATACGCAGTATTTT. The variable domain in full, with the rest retrieved from reference TRBV5-1 and TRBJ2-3, is KAGVTQTPRYLIKTRGQQVTLSCSPISGHRSVSWYQQTPGQGLQFLFEYFSETQRNKGNFPGRFSGRQFSNSRSEMNVSTLELGDSALYLCASRSSGAGADTQYFGPGTRLTVL.

The chain uses TRBV24-1 and TRBJ2-6, with D maybe TRBD1 (5 bases). Germline assignment: CDR1 KGHDR and CDR2 SFDVKD. CDR3 length: 13 amino acids. Trimming took off 8 bases at V and 4 bases at J, with 8 bases between the two ends. DNA of the CDR3: TGTGCCACCACAGGGTCCGGGGCCAACGTCCTGACTTTC. It codes for CATTGSGANVLTF.

V is TRBV6-4 and J is TRBJ2-2; TRBD1 is a possible D gene (6 bases). The CDR3 runs to 13 residues. In germline, CDR1 is MRHNA, CDR2 SNTAGT. Trimming removed 6 bases at V and 5 bases at J, with 10 bases between. Here the CDR3 DNA reads TGTGCCAGCAGCCAGGGGTCAACCGGGGAGCTGTTTTTT. Amino acids: CASSQGSTGELFF.

This clone has only one observation. The CDR3 here is CASSVTGGYTIYF. The CDR3 nucleotides are TGTGCCAGCAGCGTTACAGGGGGTTACACCATATATTTT. This chain links TRBV9 with TRBJ1-3, with 8 bases fitting TRBD1. V lost 2 bases, J lost 8 bases, and 3 bases stayed unmatched. The CDR3 length is 13 residues. Germline loops: CDR1 SGDLS, CDR2 YYNGEE.

The rearrangement links TRBV19 to TRBJ2-3; D gene unclear. V was pared by 4 bases and J by 3 bases, with 2 bases between. The CDR3 sequence is 11 residues long. Germline lookup yields CDR1 LNHDA and CDR2 SQIVND (reference sequence). The CDR3: CASSKTDTQYF. CDR3 nucleotide sequence: TGTGCCAGTAGTAAAACAGATACGCAGTATTTT.

The DNA for the CDR3 is TGTGCCAGCTCACCGCCACTAGGGGACAGAGCTTTCTTT. The encoded protein is CASSPPLGDRAFF. V is TRBV18 and J is TRBJ1-1; the match to TRBD1 covers 7 bases. V lost 3 bases, J lost 10 bases, and 8 bases stayed unmatched. Germline CDR1 and CDR2: KGHSH and LQKENI. This CDR3 spans 13 amino acids.

The gene calls are TRBV3-1 (or the pseudogene TRBV3-2) and TRBJ2-2, with 10 bases lining up with TRBD1. V trimming: 2 bases; J trimming: 5 bases; junction bases outside the gene matches: 5. Germline values: CDR1 LGHDT, CDR2 YNNKEL (reference sequence). The CDR3 is 16 residues long. The CDR3 DNA reads as TGTGCCAGCAGCCAACCGGGACAGGGGAGGACCGGGGAGCTGTTTTTT. Translated, it gives CASSQPGQGRTGELFF.

This chain joins TRBV19 and TRBJ2-7, with TRBD1 identical over 9 bases. Germline CDR1 is LNHDA and CDR2 is SQIVND (reference sequence). The CDR3 spans 14 residues. After removal of 6 bases from V and 1 base from J, the junction contained 4 bases not matched to a gene. CDR3 protein: CASRETGGSYEQYF. The CDR3 DNA follows: TGTGCCAGTAGGGAGACAGGGGGTTCCTACGAGCAGTACTTC.

In this sample, this clone turned up a few times. The chain couples TRBV4-1 to TRBJ2-7; D gene ambiguous. Trimming cost V 0 bases and J 3 bases, with 15 bases left between them. The CDR3 totals 16 residues. In germline, CDR1 is MGHRA, CDR2 YSYEKL. CDR3 sequence (DNA): TGCGCCAGCAGCCAAGAAATCTGGGGTGCCCTCTACGAGCAGTACTTC. Protein: CASSQEIWGALYEQYF.

The chain links TRBV5-1 to TRBJ1-4; 7 bases fit TRBD1. Per the germline V gene, CDR1 is SGHRS and CDR2 is YFSETQ. J was trimmed by 3 bases and V by 4 bases; bases with no gene match: 3. This CDR3 is 14 amino acids long. The CDR3: CASSPGTANEKLFF. The CDR3 DNA follows: TGCGCCAGCAGCCCGGGGACAGCTAATGAAAAACTGTTTTTT.

Comment on this clone: Different DNA sequences within this sample yield the same CDR3. The V call is TRBV5-4, the J call TRBJ2-1; possible D gene TRBD1, 6 bases. CDR3 length equals 15 residues. Germline V gene lookup returns CDR1 SGHNT and CDR2 YYREEE (reference sequence). V was shortened by 0 bases and J by 2 bases, with 9 bases between the two germline ends. CDR3 sequence reads: CASSLGQGTYNEQFF. The CDR3 DNA is TGTGCCAGCAGCTTGGGTCAGGGGACCTACAATGAGCAGTTCTTC.

V usage is TRBV7-9 and J usage is TRBJ1-2, with D unresolved. Germline CDR1 and CDR2: SEHNR and FQNEAQ (reference sequence). The CDR3 has 13 amino acids. Trimming removed 3 bases from V and 6 bases from J, with 11 bases in between. CDR3 loop: CASSLSLRNGYTF. The CDR3 DNA sequence: TGTGCCAGCAGCTTGTCGTTGAGGAATGGCTACACCTTC.

V gene TRBV6-4 combines with J gene TRBJ1-2; D unclear. CDR1 and CDR2 (germline): MRHNA, SNTAGT. The length of the CDR3 is 13 residues. Between the trimmed V and J ends, which lost 3 bases and 4 bases, there was a span of 9 bases. Written as DNA, the CDR3 is TGTGCCAGCAGTGAGGAGGAGTTCTATGGCTACACCTTC. It encodes CASSEEEFYGYTF.

This clone has only a few counts. The V and J genes are TRBV30 and TRBJ1-2; maybe TRBD1 (6 bases). Germline-derived CDR1 and CDR2 are GTSNPN and SVGIG (reference sequence). The CDR3 spans 13 residues. With 0 bases removed from V and 5 bases from J, the gap between germline ends came to 10 bases. The CDR3, as DNA: TGTGCCTGGAGTGTAGCCACAGGGTATGGCTACACCTTC. Protein sequence: CAWSVATGYGYTF.

The V gene is TRBV7-9, the J gene TRBJ2-7, with D possibly being TRBD1 or TRBD2 (6 bases each). V was clipped by 5 bases and J by 5 bases, with 13 bases between them. The CDR3 has 13 residues. Germline-derived CDR1 and CDR2 are SEHNR and FQNEAQ (reference sequence). The CDR3 DNA sequence: TGTGCCAGCAGCATCATCGGGGGCGACGAGCAGTACTTC. As protein: CASSIIGGDEQYF.

The chain recombines TRBV6-5 with TRBJ2-1; maybe TRBD2 (6 bases). V was cut by 6 bases and J by 3 bases, with 12 bases left in between. This CDR3 spans 14 amino acids. Germline CDR1 reads MNHEY; CDR2 reads SVGAGI. The CDR3 loop is CASREGSNYNEQFF. CDR3 nucleotide sequence: TGTGCCAGCAGGGAGGGCTCCAACTACAATGAGCAGTTCTTC.

V gene TRBV6-5 combines with J gene TRBJ1-1; tentative D call: TRBD1 (6 bases). V lost 4 bases to trimming and J lost 8 bases, with 11 bases between them. CDR1 and CDR2 (germline): MNHEY, SVGAGI. CDR3 length: 12 residues. The CDR3 region is CASSLTGHEAFF. CDR3 bases: TGTGCCAGCAGTTTAACAGGGCACGAAGCTTTCTTT.

The rearrangement uses TRBV7-2 and TRBJ1-3; no firm D call. Trimming removed 5 bases at V and 0 bases at J, with 5 bases between. This CDR3 spans 13 amino acids. Germline CDR1 is SGHTA and CDR2 is FQGNSA. The CDR3 sequence: CASSPGSGNTIYF. Written as DNA, the CDR3 is TGTGCCAGCAGCCCAGGCTCTGGAAACACCATATATTTT.

CDR3 bases: TGTGCCAGCAGTCGGACAGGGGGCTGGGGCTACACCTTC. It is translated as CASSRTGGWGYTF. The rearrangement links TRBV6-5 to TRBJ1-2, with TRBD1 matching 11 bases. This CDR3 spans 13 amino acids. Losses at the gene ends were 5 bases for V and 8 bases for J; bases not matched to a gene: 4. CDR1 is MNHEY and CDR2 is SVGAGI in the germline V gene.

The chain couples TRBV7-9 to TRBJ1-5; D is undetermined. Per the germline V gene, CDR1 is SEHNR and CDR2 is FQNEAQ (reference sequence). V was cut by 5 bases and J by 0 bases, with 11 bases left in between. The CDR3 runs to 15 residues. The CDR3 DNA follows: TGTGCCAGCAGCAACAGCCTCTATAGCAATCAGCCCCAGCATTTT. Translated, it gives CASSNSLYSNQPQHF.